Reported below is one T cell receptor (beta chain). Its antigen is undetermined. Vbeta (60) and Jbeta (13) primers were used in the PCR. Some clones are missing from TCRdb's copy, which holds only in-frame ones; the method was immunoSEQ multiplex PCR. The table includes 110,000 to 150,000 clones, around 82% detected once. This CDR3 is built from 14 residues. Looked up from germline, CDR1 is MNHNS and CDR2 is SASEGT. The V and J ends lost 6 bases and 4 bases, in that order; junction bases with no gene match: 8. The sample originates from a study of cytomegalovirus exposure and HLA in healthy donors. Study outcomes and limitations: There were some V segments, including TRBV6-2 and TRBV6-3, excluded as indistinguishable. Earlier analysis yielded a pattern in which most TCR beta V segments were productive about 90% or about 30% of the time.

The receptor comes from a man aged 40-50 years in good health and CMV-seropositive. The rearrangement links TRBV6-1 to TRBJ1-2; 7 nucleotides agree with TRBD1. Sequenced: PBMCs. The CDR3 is CASRRDSPLYGYTF. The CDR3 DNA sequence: TGTGCCAGCAGGAGGGACAGTCCCCTCTATGGCTACACCTTC.